This T cell receptor (beta chain) came from a study (dated by TCRdb to between 2014 and 2017). At the level of the whole study: The study tested whether tumor-infiltrating Tregs in breast cancer are recruited from blood Tregs or converted in situ from other CD4+ T cell subsets.

From a lookup of the germline V gene, CDR1 and CDR2 are SGHTA and FQGTGA. The germline ends are 11 bases apart after V is trimmed by 5 bases and J by 0 bases. Measured from the cysteine to the phenylalanine, the CDR3 is 15 residues long. The CDR3 DNA has 45 bases and is translated from base 1. Full-length TCR variable regions were amplified by 5' RACE PCR using constant-region reverse primers, and then by semi-nested PCR using Nested Universal Primer A. The ReliaPrep RNA Cell Miniprep System was used to extract total RNA, which was then reverse transcribed into 5'RACE-ready cDNA with the SMARTer RACE 5'/3' Kit. Multiplex adaptors were used to barcode the full-length TCR alpha and beta libraries, which were then sequenced on an Illumina MiSeq. In the source study's methods: Sequencing data were pooled across the five patients for each of nine subset-tissue groups and compared by unsupervised clustering of TCR gene usage. The Morisita-Horn index was used to calculate repertoire similarity, with shared sequences weighted according to their contribution to each repertoire. TCRdb redid the processing of the public reads, applying fastp at Q25 and MiXCR, and retained in-frame beta chains. Entries are consolidated by CDR3 protein sequence, retaining the most common genes and DNA. TCRdb's processing, not the authors' own work, is the source of the V and J calls. This sample lists roughly 38,000 distinct CDR3 sequences; approximately 17% were detected once. 2.5% to 3.5% of the sample rests with the top ten.

The Miltenyi Naive CD4+ T Cell Isolation kit was used to purify naive CD4+ T cells, and Tregs were depleted with CD25 microbeads. Tregs, naive and memory CD4+ T cells from tumor, blood and ipsilateral draining lymph nodes of five breast cancer patients underwent full-length TCR alpha and beta sequencing. Tumor tissue and lymph nodes obtained from ipsilateral axillary dissection were perfused with PBS, minced and then digested with collagenase I and hyaluronidase. Ficoll density gradient centrifugation was used to isolate mononuclear cells from either lymph nodes or roughly 50 ml of peripheral blood. A purity exceeding 90% was confirmed by FACS for the sorted cell populations. Here is what the overall study found, with its caveats: The TCR gene usage of tumor memory CD4+ T cells clustered together with blood and lymph node memory CD4+ cells and with lymph node naive CD4+ cells. The greatest overlap of tumor-infiltrating Treg TCR alpha and beta sequences was observed with tumor naive CD4+ T cells, followed by blood naive CD4+ T cells. Rather than covering whole repertoires, validation in the larger cohort was restricted to a single TCR beta V-J rearrangement.

This clonotype was observed a handful of times. The specificity of this receptor is unknown. No much larger clonotype is one base removed from it; base qualities were not supplied. The V gene is TRBV7-3 and the J gene is TRBJ2-1, with a tentative D call of TRBD1 or TRBD2, each matching 5 bases. The TCR originated in a female donor with breast cancer. The sample comprised naive CD4+ T cells sorted from a lymph node. What this sample's cell subset or site label stands for: naive CD4+ T cells, CD4+CD45RA+CD25-. The CDR3: CASSLGESSYNEQFF. The nucleotide sequence is TGTGCCAGCAGCCTGGGGGAGAGCTCCTACAATGAGCAGTTCTTC.